This TCR beta chain was documented in a study of T cells in Graves' hyperthyroidism and ophthalmopathy. On the study more broadly: Peripheral blood was obtained at initial diagnosis, preceding any treatment.

On this clonotype: Its target is not known.

The TCR beta CDR3 regions underwent amplification using RNA transcripts as the source. The HTBI primer set served for first-round RT-PCR of the TCR CDR3. In TCRdb, the multiplex PCR reads were re-called with MiXCR into one record per CDR3 protein. This sample has approximately 590,000 distinct CDR3 sequences, with 15% to 18% found just once. Study-wide results and caveats: Most expanded thyroid clonotypes above 0.001 also appeared in blood. Median prediction lead before ophthalmopathy onset was about 6.7 months with the model. Ophthalmopathy could be told apart from stable hyperthyroidism with a 13 V-J model.

With V trimmed by 3 bases and J by 5 bases, 9 bases remained unmatched. The CDR3 covers 15 residues. Germline V gene lookup returns CDR1 SEHNR and CDR2 FQNEAQ (reference sequence). This receptor was identified in a woman younger than 45 with Graves' hyperthyroidism. V and J are TRBV7-9 and TRBJ2-5, with 7 positions matching TRBD1. The specimen sequenced was blood. CDR3 region: CASSFPTGPGETQYF. The CDR3 DNA follows: TGTGCCAGCAGCTTTCCGACAGGGCCGGGGGAGACCCAGTACTTC. Full variable domain (rest looked up from reference TRBV7-9 and TRBJ2-5): DTGVSQNPRHKITKRGQNVTFRCDPISEHNRLYWYRQTLGQGPEFLTYFQNEAQLEKSRLLSDRFSAERPKGSFSTLEIQRTEQGDSAMYLCASSFPTGPGETQYFGPGTRLLVL.